The sample holds one count of the clone carrying this T cell receptor (beta chain). The target antigen is unknown. The junction departs from germline at one end; a sequencing error may be responsible. Germline loops: CDR1 SGHRS, CDR2 YFSETQ. The CDR3 runs to 16 residues. This entry is derived from a study of T cell responses to AZD1222 COVID-19 vaccine. TCRdb keeps only in-frame clones here, not all; method: immunoSEQ multiplex PCR. The sample consists of 150,000 to 200,000 clones, less than 90% of them appearing once. Whole-study findings and limits: Nearly half of the spike-specific TCRs reportedly recognize variant regions that carry no mutations.

The sequences come from peripheral blood, collected on day 0 of AZD1222 vaccination. This sequence was found in an adult in good health. The rearrangement uses TRBV5-1 and TRBJ2-7; TRBD2 aligns across 7 bases. Here the CDR3 reads CVSSLATREGLGEQYF. The CDR3 region has the DNA TGCGTCAGCAGCTTGGCCACGAGGGAGGGCCTGGGCGAGCAGTACTTC.